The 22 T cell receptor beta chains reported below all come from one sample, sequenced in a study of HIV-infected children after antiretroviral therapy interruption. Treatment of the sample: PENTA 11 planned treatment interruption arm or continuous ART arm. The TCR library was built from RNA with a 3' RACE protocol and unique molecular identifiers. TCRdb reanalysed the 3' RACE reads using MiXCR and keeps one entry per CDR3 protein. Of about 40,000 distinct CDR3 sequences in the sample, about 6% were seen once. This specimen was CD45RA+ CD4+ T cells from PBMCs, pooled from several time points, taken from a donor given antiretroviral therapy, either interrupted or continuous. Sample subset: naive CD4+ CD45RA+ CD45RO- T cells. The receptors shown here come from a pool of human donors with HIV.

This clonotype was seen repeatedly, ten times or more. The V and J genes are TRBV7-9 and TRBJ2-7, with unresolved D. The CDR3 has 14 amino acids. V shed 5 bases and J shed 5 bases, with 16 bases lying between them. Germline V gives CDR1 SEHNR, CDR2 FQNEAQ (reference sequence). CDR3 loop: CASSPMWLGHEQYF. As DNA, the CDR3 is TGTGCCAGCAGCCCAATGTGGCTTGGCCACGAGCAGTACTTC.

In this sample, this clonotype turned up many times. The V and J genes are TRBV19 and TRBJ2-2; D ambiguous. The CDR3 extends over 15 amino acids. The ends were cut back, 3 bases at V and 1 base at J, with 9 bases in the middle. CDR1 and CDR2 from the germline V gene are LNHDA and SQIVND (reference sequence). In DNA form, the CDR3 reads TGTGCCAGTAGTATTGTCACCCAGAACACCGGGGAGCTGTTTTTT. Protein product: CASSIVTQNTGELFF.

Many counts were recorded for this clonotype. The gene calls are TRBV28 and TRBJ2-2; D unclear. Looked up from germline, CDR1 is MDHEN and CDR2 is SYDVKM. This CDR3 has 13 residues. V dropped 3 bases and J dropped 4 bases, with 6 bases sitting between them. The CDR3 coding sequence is TGTGCCAGCAGTTTGACCAGCACCGGGGAGCTGTTTTTT. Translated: CASSLTSTGELFF.

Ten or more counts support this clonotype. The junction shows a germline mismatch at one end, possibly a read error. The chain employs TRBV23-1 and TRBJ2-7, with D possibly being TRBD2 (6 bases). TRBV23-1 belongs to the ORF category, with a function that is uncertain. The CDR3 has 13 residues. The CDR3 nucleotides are TGCTCCAGCAGTCAAGACTGGGGGGTTGAACAGTACTTC. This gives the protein CSSSQDWGVEQYF.

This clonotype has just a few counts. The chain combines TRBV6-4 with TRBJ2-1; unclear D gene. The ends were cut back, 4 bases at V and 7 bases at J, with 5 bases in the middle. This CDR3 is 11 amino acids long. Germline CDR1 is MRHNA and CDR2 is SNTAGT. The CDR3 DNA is TGTGCCAGCAGTGTTGGGAATGAGCAGTTCTTC. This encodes CASSVGNEQFF.

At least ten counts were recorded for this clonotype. CDR3 residues: CASNGGAPNIQYF. The DNA for the CDR3 is TGTGCCAGCAATGGGGGTGCCCCAAACATTCAGTACTTC. The chain is built from TRBV6-6 and TRBJ2-4; perhaps D is TRBD1 or TRBD2 (5 bases each). Trimming removed 7 bases at V and 6 bases at J, with 13 bases between. The length of the CDR3 is 13 residues. The germline CDR1 and CDR2 sequences are MNHNY and SVGAGI (reference sequence).

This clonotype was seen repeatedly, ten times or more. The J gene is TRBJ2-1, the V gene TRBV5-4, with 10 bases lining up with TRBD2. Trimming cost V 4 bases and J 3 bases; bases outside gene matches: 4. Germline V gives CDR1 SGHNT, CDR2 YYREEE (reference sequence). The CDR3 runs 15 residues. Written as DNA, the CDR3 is TGTGCCAGCAGCGCCACTAGCGGGGACTACAATGAGCAGTTCTTC. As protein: CASSATSGDYNEQFF. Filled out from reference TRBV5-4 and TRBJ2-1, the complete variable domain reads ETGVTQSPTHLIKTRGQQVTLRCSSQSGHNTVSWYQQALGQGPQFIFQYYREEENGRGNFPPRFSGLQFPNYSSELNVNALELDDSALYLCASSATSGDYNEQFFGPGTRLTVL.

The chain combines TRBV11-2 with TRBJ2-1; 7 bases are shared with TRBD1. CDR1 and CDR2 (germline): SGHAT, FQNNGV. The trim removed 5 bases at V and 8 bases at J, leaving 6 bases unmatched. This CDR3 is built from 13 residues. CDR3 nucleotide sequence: TGTGCCAGCAGCACAGACAGGGTGCATGAGCAGTTCTTC. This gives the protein CASSTDRVHEQFF.

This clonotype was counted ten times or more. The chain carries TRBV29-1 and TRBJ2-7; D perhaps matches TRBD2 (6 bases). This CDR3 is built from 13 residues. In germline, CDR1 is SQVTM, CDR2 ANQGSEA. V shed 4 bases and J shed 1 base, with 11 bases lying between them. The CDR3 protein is CSVAPGGSYEQYF. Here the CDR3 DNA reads TGCAGCGTTGCCCCCGGGGGATCCTACGAGCAGTACTTC.

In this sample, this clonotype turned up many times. The CDR3 bases are TGTGCCAGCCGGGGGGGTTTTGTCGATGAGCAGTTCTTC. Translated: CASRGGFVDEQFF. The chain links TRBV7-9 to TRBJ2-1, with TRBD2 matching 8 bases. CDR1 and CDR2 (germline): SEHNR, FQNEAQ (reference sequence). J gave up 8 bases and V 8 bases, and 8 bases lay outside the gene matches. This CDR3 region has 13 residues.

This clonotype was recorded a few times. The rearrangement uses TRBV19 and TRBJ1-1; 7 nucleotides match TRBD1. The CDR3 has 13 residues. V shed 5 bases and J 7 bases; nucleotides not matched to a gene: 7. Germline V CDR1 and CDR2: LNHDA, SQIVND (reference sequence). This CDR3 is CASSGTALSEAFF. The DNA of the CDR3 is TGTGCCAGTAGTGGGACAGCCTTAAGTGAAGCTTTCTTT. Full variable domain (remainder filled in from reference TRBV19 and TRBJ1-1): DGGITQSPKYLFRKEGQNVTLSCEQNLNHDAMYWYRQDPGQGLRLIYYSQIVNDFQKGDIAEGYSVSREKKESFPLTVTSAQKNPTAFYLCASSGTALSEAFFGQGTRLTVV.

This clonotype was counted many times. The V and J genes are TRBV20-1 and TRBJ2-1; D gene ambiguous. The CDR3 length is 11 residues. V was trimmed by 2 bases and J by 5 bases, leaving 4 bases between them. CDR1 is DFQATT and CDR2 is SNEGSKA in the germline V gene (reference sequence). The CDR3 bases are TGCAGTGCTAGAACCCACAATGAGCAGTTCTTC. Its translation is CSARTHNEQFF.

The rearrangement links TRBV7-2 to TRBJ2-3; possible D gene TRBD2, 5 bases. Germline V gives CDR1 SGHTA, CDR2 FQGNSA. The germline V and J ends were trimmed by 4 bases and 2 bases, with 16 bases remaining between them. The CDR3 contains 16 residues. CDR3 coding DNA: TGTGCCAGCAGCTCGAAACCACTAGGGATCACAGATACGCAGTATTTT. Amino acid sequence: CASSSKPLGITDTQYF.

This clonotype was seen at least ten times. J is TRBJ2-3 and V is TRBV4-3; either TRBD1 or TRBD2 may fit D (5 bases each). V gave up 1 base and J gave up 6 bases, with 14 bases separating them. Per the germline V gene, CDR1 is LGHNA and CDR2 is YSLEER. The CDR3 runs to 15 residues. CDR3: CASSQGDRHSDTQYF. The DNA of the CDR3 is TGCGCCAGCAGCCAAGGGGACCGTCATTCGGATACGCAGTATTTT.

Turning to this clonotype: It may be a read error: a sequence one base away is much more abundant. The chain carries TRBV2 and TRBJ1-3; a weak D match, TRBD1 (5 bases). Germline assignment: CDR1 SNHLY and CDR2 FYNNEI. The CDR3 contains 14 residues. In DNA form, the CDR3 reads TGTGCCAACAGTGCGGGGCTCTCTGGAAACACCATATATTTT. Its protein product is CANSAGLSGNTIYF. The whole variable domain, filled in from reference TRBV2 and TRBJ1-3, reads EPEVTQTPSHQVTQMGQEVILRCVPISNHLYFYWYRQILGQKVEFLVSFYNNEISEKSEIFDDQFSVERPDGSNFTLKIRSTKLEDSAMYFCANSAGLSGNTIYFGEGSWLTVV.

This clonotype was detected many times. The CDR3 is CAISETSSTDTQYF. The CDR3 bases are TGTGCCATCAGTGAGACTAGCAGCACAGATACGCAGTATTTT. The genes are TRBV10-3 and TRBJ2-3; perhaps TRBD2 as D (6 bases). CDR1 and CDR2 from the germline V gene are ENHRY and SYGVKD. The CDR3 totals 14 residues. Between the trimmed V and J ends, which lost 2 bases and 0 bases, there was a span of 6 bases.

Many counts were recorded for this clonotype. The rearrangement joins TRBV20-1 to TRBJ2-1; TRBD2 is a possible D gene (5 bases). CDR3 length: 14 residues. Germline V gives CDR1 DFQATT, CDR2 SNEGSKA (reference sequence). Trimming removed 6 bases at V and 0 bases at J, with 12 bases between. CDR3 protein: CSAPPGSSYNEQFF. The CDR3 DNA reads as TGCAGTGCCCCCCCGGGAAGCTCCTACAATGAGCAGTTCTTC.

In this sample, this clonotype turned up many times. As DNA, the CDR3 is TGTGCCACCCTAGGGGAAAATGAAAAACTGTTTTTT. Translation gives CATLGENEKLFF. V is TRBV2 and J is TRBJ1-4; maybe TRBD1 (5 bases). Trimming shortened V by 10 bases and J by 5 bases, and 11 bases separated the two germline ends. The germline gives CDR1 SNHLY, CDR2 FYNNEI. The CDR3 has 12 residues.

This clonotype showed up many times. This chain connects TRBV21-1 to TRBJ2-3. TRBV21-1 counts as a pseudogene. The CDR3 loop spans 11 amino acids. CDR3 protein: CASVGTDTQYF. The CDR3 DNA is TGTGCCAGTGTTGGTACAGATACGCAGTATTTT.

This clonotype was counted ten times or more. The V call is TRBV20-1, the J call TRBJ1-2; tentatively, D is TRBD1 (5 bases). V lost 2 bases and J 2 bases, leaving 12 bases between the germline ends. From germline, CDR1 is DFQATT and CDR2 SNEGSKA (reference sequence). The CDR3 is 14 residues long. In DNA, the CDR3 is TGCAGTGCTAGATGGGGCAGGGCAAACTATGGCTACACCTTC. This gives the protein CSARWGRANYGYTF.

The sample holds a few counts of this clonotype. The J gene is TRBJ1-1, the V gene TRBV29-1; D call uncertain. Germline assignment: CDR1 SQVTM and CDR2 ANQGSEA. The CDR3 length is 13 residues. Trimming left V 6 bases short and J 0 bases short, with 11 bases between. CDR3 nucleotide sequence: TGCAGCGTACAGAGATCCCTGAACACTGAAGCTTTCTTT. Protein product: CSVQRSLNTEAFF.

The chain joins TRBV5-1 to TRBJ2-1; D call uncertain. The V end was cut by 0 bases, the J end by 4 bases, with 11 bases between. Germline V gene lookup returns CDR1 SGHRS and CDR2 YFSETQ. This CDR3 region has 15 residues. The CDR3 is CASSLEGVDYNEQFF. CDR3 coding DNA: TGCGCCAGCAGCTTGGAAGGAGTGGATTACAATGAGCAGTTCTTC.